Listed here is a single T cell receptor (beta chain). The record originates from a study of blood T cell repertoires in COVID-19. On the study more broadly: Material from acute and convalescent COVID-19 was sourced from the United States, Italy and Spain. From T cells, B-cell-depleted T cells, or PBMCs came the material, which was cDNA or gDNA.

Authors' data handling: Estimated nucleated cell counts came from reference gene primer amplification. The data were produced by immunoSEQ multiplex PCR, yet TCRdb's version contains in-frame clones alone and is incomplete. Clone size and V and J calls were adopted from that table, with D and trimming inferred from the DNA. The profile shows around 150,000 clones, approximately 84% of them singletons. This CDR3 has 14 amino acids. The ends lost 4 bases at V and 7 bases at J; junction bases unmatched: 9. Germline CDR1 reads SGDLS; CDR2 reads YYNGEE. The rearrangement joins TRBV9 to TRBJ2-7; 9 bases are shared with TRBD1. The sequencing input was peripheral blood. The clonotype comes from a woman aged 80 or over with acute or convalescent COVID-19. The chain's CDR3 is CASSFGQGFGEQYF. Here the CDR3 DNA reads TGTGCCAGCAGCTTCGGACAGGGGTTCGGGGAGCAGTACTTC.